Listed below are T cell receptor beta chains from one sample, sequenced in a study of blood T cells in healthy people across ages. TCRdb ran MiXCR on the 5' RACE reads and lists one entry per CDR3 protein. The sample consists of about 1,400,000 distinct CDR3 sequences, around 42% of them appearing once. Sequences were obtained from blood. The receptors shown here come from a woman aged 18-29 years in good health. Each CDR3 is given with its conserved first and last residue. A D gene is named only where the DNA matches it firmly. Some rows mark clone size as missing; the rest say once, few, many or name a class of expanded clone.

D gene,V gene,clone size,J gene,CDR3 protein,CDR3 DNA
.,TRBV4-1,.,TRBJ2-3,CASSQARLALTDTQYF,TGCGCCAGCAGCCAAGCGCGGCTAGCCCTCACAGATACGCAGTATTTT
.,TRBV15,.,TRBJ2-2,CATSPHDFPGELFF,TGTGCCACCAGCCCACATGACTTCCCCGGGGAACTGTTTTTT
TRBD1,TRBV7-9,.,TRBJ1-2,CAIPPGQGNGYTF,TGTGCCATTCCGCCGGGACAGGGGAATGGCTACACCTTC
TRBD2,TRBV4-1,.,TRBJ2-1,CASSQVGVAGPCNEQFF,TGCGCCAGCAGCCAAGTTGGAGTAGCGGGACCTTGCAATGAGCAGTTCTTC
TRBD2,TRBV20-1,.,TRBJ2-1,CSASSSGGENEQFF,TGCAGTGCTAGTAGCAGCGGGGGGGAGAATGAGCAGTTCTTC
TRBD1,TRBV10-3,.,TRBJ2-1,CAISEGTGRSYKEQFF,TGTGCCATCAGTGAGGGGACAGGGAGGTCCTACAAGGAGCAGTTCTTC
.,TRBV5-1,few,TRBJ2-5,CASSLGSQEWETQYF,TGCGCCAGCAGCTTGGGTAGCCAGGAATGGGAGACCCAGTACTTC
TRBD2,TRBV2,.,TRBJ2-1,CASKKGSGSSYNEQFF,TGTGCCAGCAAAAAGGGGAGCGGGAGCTCCTACAATGAGCAGTTCTTC
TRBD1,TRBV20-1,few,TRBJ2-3,CSWDSPTDTQYF,TGCAGCTGGGACAGCCCCACAGATACGCAGTATTTT
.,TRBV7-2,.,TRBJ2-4,CASSLGLQGLPKNIQYF,TGTGCCAGCAGCTTAGGATTGCAGGGGCTGCCCAAAAACATTCAGTACTTC
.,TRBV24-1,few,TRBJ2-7,CATSPQGQTYEQYF,TGTGCCACCAGTCCGCAGGGGCAGACCTACGAGCAGTACTTC
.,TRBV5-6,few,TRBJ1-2,CASSLEHGYTF,TGTGCCAGCAGCTTGGAGCATGGCTACACCTTC
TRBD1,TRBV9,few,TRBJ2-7,CASSPTGGQDYEQYF,TGTGCCAGCAGCCCCACAGGGGGTCAGGATTACGAGCAGTACTTC
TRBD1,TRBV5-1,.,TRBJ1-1,CASSFTGGETEAFF,TGCGCCAGCAGCTTCACAGGGGGGGAAACTGAAGCTTTCTTT
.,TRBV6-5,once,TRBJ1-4,CASSLKPANEKLFF,TGTGCCAGCAGTTTGAAACCGGCTAATGAAAAACTGTTTTTT